These T cell receptor beta chains were read from a single sample in a study of regulatory T cells in long-lasting Graves disease. TCRdb re-called the multiplex PCR reads through MiXCR, storing one row per CDR3 protein. The sample has approximately 540,000 distinct CDR3 sequences, approximately 12% seen once. These data were also filed under a second study, of T cells in Graves' hyperthyroidism and ophthalmopathy.

The sample consisted of peripheral blood mononuclear cells (PBMCs), taken at new diagnosis, from a patient treated with antithyroid drugs. The receptors come from a woman in her twenties or thirties with Graves disease. CDR3s include the opening cysteine and the closing phenylalanine or tryptophan.

J gene	V gene	CDR3 protein
TRBJ2-1	TRBV27	CASSLILAGGPDEQFF
TRBJ2-5	TRBV5-1	CASSLRGGYSQETQYF
TRBJ2-1	TRBV5-6	CASSSPVGTVNEQFF
TRBJ2-1	TRBV30	CAWRQLGRSNEQFF
TRBJ2-5	TRBV20-1	CSARDPRGGGVAQYF
TRBJ2-2	TRBV20-1	CSARDLAGGDTGELFF
TRBJ1-2	TRBV7-8	CASSPVGRQDGYTF
TRBJ2-7	TRBV7-9	CASSLQHEQYF
TRBJ2-1	TRBV7-3	CASSLKAAGASYNEQFF
TRBJ2-1	TRBV6-1	CASSGGRSYNEQFF
TRBJ2-7	TRBV6-1	CASTGPGTGGNYEQYF
TRBJ2-2	TRBV11-2	CASRRTSRKNTGELFF
TRBJ2-1	TRBV7-2	CASRQTWTSGYNEQFF
TRBJ1-4	TRBV19	CASSRAAEKLFF
TRBJ2-5	TRBV12-3/TRBV12-4	CASSLGTSGSSSGQETQYF
TRBJ1-6	TRBV18	CASSPRGQFNSPLHF
TRBJ2-2	TRBV7-2	CASRVGQGANTGELFF
TRBJ1-6	TRBV27	CASGASPLHF
TRBJ2-5	TRBV4-2	CASSQDHGRQETQYF
TRBJ1-4	TRBV5-5	CASSMTGDMAKLFF
TRBJ2-1	TRBV30	CAWQPGLRYNEQFF
TRBJ2-1	TRBV24-1	CATSDLPSTDNNEQFF
TRBJ2-7	TRBV5-6	CASSTQGWDYSYEQYF
TRBJ1-2	TRBV20-1	CSAREVGQGYGYTF
TRBJ2-1	TRBV19	CASSIGAGAGNEQFF
TRBJ1-5	TRBV20-1	CSAMDRTSNQPQHF
TRBJ2-1	TRBV6-2/TRBV6-3	CASSSTGGQYNEQFF
TRBJ1-1	TRBV24-1	CATSASQNTEAFF
TRBJ2-3	TRBV20-1	CGANGWWADSTDTQYF
TRBJ2-7	TRBV7-2	CASSLARVAGGPYEQYF
TRBJ2-5	TRBV2	CASRDEETQYF
TRBJ2-5	TRBV30	CALRQGATETQYF